This is a list of T cell receptor beta chains from one sample in a study of cytomegalovirus exposure and HLA in healthy donors. Profiled with immunoSEQ multiplex PCR; TCRdb holds only in-frame clones, not every one. The data show more than 95,000 clones, roughly 77% seen once. The sample consisted of PBMCs. These receptors came from a man aged 45-65 years in good health and CMV-seropositive. Both conserved end residues are part of each CDR3. D genes are given only for firm matches. The size field is filled for only some rows; it gives once, few, many or a size class.

d_call cdr3_length j_call v_call clone_size cdr3_aa cdr3_nt
- 14 TRBJ2-3 TRBV12-5 - CASGLSTGSDTQYF TGTGCTAGTGGTTTGTCTACAGGGTCCGATACGCAGTATTTT
- 12 TRBJ2-1 TRBV10-3 few CAISSDYNEQFF TGTGCCATCAGTTCAGACTACAATGAGCAGTTCTTC
TRBD1 14 TRBJ2-7 TRBV7-9 - CASSYGTGSYEQYF TGTGCCAGCAGCTACGGGACAGGGTCCTACGAGCAGTACTTC
- 13 TRBJ1-1 TRBV30 - CAWSPRGNTEAFF TGTGCCTGGAGTCCCAGGGGGAACACTGAAGCTTTCTTT
- 16 TRBJ2-1 TRBV6-4 few CASSDSSKRSYNEQFF TGTGCCAGCAGTGACTCCTCTAAGCGGAGCTACAATGAGCAGTTCTTC
TRBD1 15 TRBJ2-7 TRBV28 - CASSSSGTGSYEQYF TGTGCCAGCAGTTCCTCCGGGACAGGTTCCTACGAGCAGTACTTC
- 14 TRBJ2-1 TRBV19 - CASSKLIQVNEQFF TGTGCCAGTAGTAAATTAATACAGGTCAATGAGCAGTTCTTC
- 16 TRBJ2-6 TRBV4-3 few CASSPDSGAGANVLTF TGCGCCAGCAGCCCCGATTCGGGGGCTGGGGCCAACGTCCTGACTTTC
TRBD1 16 TRBJ1-2 TRBV4-3 - CASSQVQGVRSNGYTF TGCGCCAGCAGCCAAGTTCAGGGGGTTAGATCCAATGGCTACACCTTC
- 15 TRBJ1-1 TRBV18 - CASSPTTGMNTEAFF TGTGCCAGCTCACCTACCACGGGGATGAACACTGAAGCTTTCTTT
- 12 TRBJ1-2 TRBV28 - CASSTGRHGYTF TGTGCCAGCAGTACTGGCAGGCATGGCTACACCTTC
- 15 TRBJ2-7 TRBV11-2 - CASSLWTVAIYEQYF TGTGCCAGCAGCTTATGGACAGTAGCTATTTACGAGCAGTACTTC
- 16 TRBJ2-7 TRBV6-5 once CASSFSSTTPTYEQYF TGTGCCAGCAGTTTCTCTTCCACGACACCTACCTACGAGCAGTACTTC
- 15 TRBJ2-7 TRBV5-1 - CASSLEAGGFNEQYF TGCGCCAGCAGCTTGGAGGCCGGAGGGTTCAACGAGCAGTACTTC
- 11 TRBJ2-5 TRBV13 - CASSLRETQYF TGTGCCAGCAGCCTAAGAGAGACCCAGTACTTC
- 14 TRBJ1-2 TRBV7-9 - CASSPYRDSGGYTF TGTGCCAGCAGCCCGTACAGGGATTCGGGTGGCTACACCTTC
TRBD1 15 TRBJ2-1 TRBV4-3 - CASSHLLQGDSEQFF TGCGCCAGCAGCCATCTCCTCCAAGGGGACAGTGAGCAGTTCTTC
TRBD1 13 TRBJ2-7 TRBV9 - CASSGTGGSEQYF TGTGCCAGCTCCGGGACAGGGGGCTCCGAGCAGTACTTC
TRBD2 15 TRBJ2-7 TRBV27 - CASRGTSSGVYEQYF TGTGCCAGCAGAGGGACTAGCTCCGGTGTCTACGAGCAGTACTTC
- 12 TRBJ1-1 TRBV7-9 - CASGSGDTEAFF TGTGCCTCGGGGTCGGGAGACACTGAAGCTTTCTTT
- 15 TRBJ1-2 TRBV6-1 - CASSEGTALNYGYTF TGTGCCAGCAGTGAAGGGACAGCGCTTAACTATGGCTACACCTTC
TRBD2 13 TRBJ2-5 TRBV6-1 few CAIKLAGGPQQYF TGTGCCATCAAACTAGCGGGGGGGCCCCAGCAGTACTTC
TRBD2 16 TRBJ2-1 TRBV4-3 - CASSQAARAGGDEQFF TGCGCCAGCAGCCAAGCGGCTCGAGCGGGAGGCGATGAGCAGTTCTTC
TRBD1 13 TRBJ2-7 TRBV28 - CASTRGQSYEQYF TGTGCCAGCACCCGGGGACAGTCCTACGAGCAGTACTTC
- 14 TRBJ2-7 TRBV10-1 - CASSESPGFVEQYF TGCGCCAGCAGTGAGTCACCGGGTTTTGTCGAGCAGTACTTC
- 13 TRBJ2-1 TRBV7-9 - CASSPSPQTEQFF TGTGCCAGCAGCCCTAGTCCTCAGACTGAGCAGTTCTTC
- 12 TRBJ2-7 TRBV30 - CAWSVGGLEQYF TGTGCCTGGAGTGTGGGGGGACTCGAGCAGTACTTC
TRBD2 20 TRBJ2-1 TRBV4-3 - CASSQEARLSERERYNEQFF TGCGCCAGCAGCCAAGAGGCACGACTTAGCGAGCGGGAGAGGTACAATGAGCAGTTCTTC
- 12 TRBJ2-5 TRBV6-6 - CASSYSRETQYF TGTGCCAGCAGTTACTCGCGAGAGACCCAGTACTTC
- 11 TRBJ1-1 TRBV27 once CASMRNTEAFF TGTGCCAGCATGAGAAACACTGAAGCTTTCTTT
- 15 TRBJ1-4 TRBV4-3 - CASSQDRGVGEKLFF TGCGCCAGCAGCCAAGATCGGGGGGTTGGAGAAAAACTGTTTTTT
- 15 TRBJ2-1 TRBV5-4 - CASSLGGTSYNEQFF TGTGCCAGCAGCTTAGGAGGGACCTCCTACAATGAGCAGTTCTTC
TRBD1 18 TRBJ2-6 TRBV5-4 - CASSLGQGMSSGANVLTF TGTGCCAGCAGCTTGGGACAGGGAATGTCCTCTGGGGCCAACGTCCTGACTTTC
- 15 TRBJ2-1 TRBV5-1 - CASVHRESSYNEQFF TGCGCCAGCGTACACAGGGAAAGCTCCTACAATGAGCAGTTCTTC
- 14 TRBJ1-1 TRBV7-9 - CASSLSQGNTEAFF TGTGCCAGCAGCTTAAGTCAGGGGAACACTGAAGCTTTCTTT
- 15 TRBJ2-1 TRBV13 - CASTSGQDLLNEQFF TGTGCCAGCACCTCGGGACAAGACCTTTTGAATGAGCAGTTCTTC
TRBD2 15 TRBJ2-5 TRBV7-9 few CASSLGGLAEETQYF TGTGCCAGCAGCTTAGGGGGACTAGCGGAAGAGACCCAGTACTTC
- 11 TRBJ2-3 TRBV6-6 - CASTRGDTQYF TGTGCCAGCACCCGAGGGGATACGCAGTATTTT
- 15 TRBJ1-1 TRBV28 - CASSPHGGRNTEAFF TGTGCCAGCAGTCCGCACGGAGGGCGCAACACTGAAGCTTTCTTT
- 13 TRBJ2-5 TRBV9 - CASSVGLKETQYF TGTGCCAGCAGCGTAGGGCTCAAAGAGACCCAGTACTTC
- 16 TRBJ2-2 TRBV19 - CASSSAGSWIAGELFF TGTGCGAGCTCCTCGGCGGGGAGTTGGATCGCCGGGGAGCTGTTTTTT
TRBD1 16 TRBJ2-2 TRBV9 - CASSAGGTGVTGELFF TGTGCCAGCAGCGCAGGCGGGACAGGGGTCACCGGGGAGCTGTTTTTT
- 15 TRBJ1-2 TRBV21-1 - CASSNGTGGNYGYPF TGTGCCAGCAGCAACGGGACAGGGGGGAACTATGGCTACCCCTTC
TRBD1 13 TRBJ2-5 TRBV29-1 - CSVGQGAQETQYF TGCAGCGTCGGACAGGGGGCTCAAGAGACCCAGTACTTC
TRBD2 15 TRBJ2-1 TRBV29-1 - CSVERDSGGLNEQFF TGCAGCGTTGAACGGGATAGCGGGGGCTTAAATGAGCAGTTCTTC
- 13 TRBJ1-2 TRBV28 - CATLTGANYGYTF TGTGCCACCCTTACGGGGGCTAACTATGGCTACACCTTC
- 17 TRBJ2-5 TRBV5-8 - CASSFGLQDPYPETQYF TGTGCCAGCAGCTTTGGACTCCAGGACCCATACCCAGAGACCCAGTACTTC
- 14 TRBJ2-7 TRBV10-2 - CASRPSVNSYEQYF TGCGCCAGCCGGCCTAGCGTTAACTCCTACGAGCAGTACTTC
TRBD1 13 TRBJ1-2 TRBV2 - CASTRDRGDGYTF TGTGCCAGCACCCGGGACAGGGGGGATGGCTACACCTTC
- 16 TRBJ2-7 TRBV6-5 - CASSYAGTPGSREQYF TGTGCCAGCAGTTACGCGGGGACTCCCGGGTCACGGGAGCAGTACTTC
- 13 TRBJ1-1 TRBV5-1 - CASSLLPENEAFF TGCGCCAGCAGCTTGCTACCCGAGAATGAAGCTTTCTTT
- 15 TRBJ2-3 TRBV5-4 few CASSPPGSQADTQYF TGTGCCAGCAGCCCCCCGGGGAGTCAGGCAGATACGCAGTATTTT
TRBD2 17 TRBJ2-1 TRBV2 - CASSPRTSGSIINEQFF TGTGCCAGCAGTCCGAGGACTAGCGGGAGTATTATTAATGAGCAGTTCTTC
TRBD1 15 TRBJ1-3 TRBV28 once CASSLLDRAGNTIYF TGTGCCAGCAGTTTATTGGACAGGGCAGGAAACACCATATATTTT
TRBD1 14 TRBJ2-3 TRBV6-1 - CASRSQTGADTQYF TGTGCCAGCAGATCTCAAACAGGGGCAGATACGCAGTATTTT
TRBD2 18 TRBJ2-2 TRBV7-6 - CASSLTGGLAGGTGELFF TGTGCCAGCAGCTTAACAGGGGGACTAGCGGGAGGCACCGGGGAGCTGTTTTTT
TRBD2 19 TRBJ2-1 TRBV7-2 - CASRGGLAGGTRSYNEQFF TGTGCCAGCAGGGGGGGACTAGCGGGGGGCACACGCTCCTACAATGAGCAGTTCTTC
TRBD2 17 TRBJ2-2 TRBV4-2 - CASSQPLAGSNTGELFF TGTGCCAGCAGCCAACCACTAGCGGGATCGAACACCGGGGAGCTGTTTTTT
- 18 TRBJ2-6 TRBV4-1 - CASSPPGGPRDGANVLTF TGCGCCAGCAGCCCCCCAGGGGGGCCGAGGGATGGGGCCAACGTCCTGACTTTC
TRBD1 13 TRBJ1-1 TRBV6-1 - CASLTGVWTEAFF TGTGCCAGCCTGACAGGGGTATGGACTGAAGCTTTCTTT